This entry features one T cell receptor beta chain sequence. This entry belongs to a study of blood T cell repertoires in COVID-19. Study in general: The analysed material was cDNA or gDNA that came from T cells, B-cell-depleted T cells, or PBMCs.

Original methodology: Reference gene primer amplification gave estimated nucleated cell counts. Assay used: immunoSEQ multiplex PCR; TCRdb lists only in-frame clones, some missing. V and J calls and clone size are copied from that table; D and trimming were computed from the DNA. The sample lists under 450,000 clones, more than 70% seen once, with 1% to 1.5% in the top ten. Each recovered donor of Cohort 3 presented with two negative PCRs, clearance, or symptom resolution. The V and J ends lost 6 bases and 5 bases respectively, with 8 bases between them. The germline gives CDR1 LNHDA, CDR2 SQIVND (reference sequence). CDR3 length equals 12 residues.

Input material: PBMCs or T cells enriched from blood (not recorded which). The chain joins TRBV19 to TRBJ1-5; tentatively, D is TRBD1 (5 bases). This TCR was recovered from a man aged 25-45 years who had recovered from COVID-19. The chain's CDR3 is CASRRGDQPQHF. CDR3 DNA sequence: TGTGCCAGTAGGCGGGGGGATCAGCCCCAGCATTTT.